These 20 T cell receptor beta chains were all obtained from the same sample, sequenced in a study of T cells in Graves' hyperthyroidism and ophthalmopathy. RNA transcripts were the template for amplifying TCR beta CDR3 regions. When the TCR CDR3 underwent first-round RT-PCR, the HTBI primer set was used. TCRdb passed the multiplex PCR reads through MiXCR, listing each CDR3 protein once. The sample holds 500,000 to 550,000 distinct CDR3 sequences, just under 20% seen once. The material sequenced was blood. These receptors were obtained from a man aged 40-50 years with Graves' ophthalmopathy.

This clonotype has a count of ten or more. J is TRBJ2-7 and V is TRBV6-2 or TRBV6-3, with a tentative D call TRBD1 (5 bases). Germline V gene lookup returns CDR1 MNHEY and CDR2 SVGEGT. The V end was cut by 1 base, the J end by 4 bases, with 8 bases between. The CDR3 runs to 13 residues. The CDR3 DNA follows: TGTGCCAGCAGTTACTACGACAGTTACGAGCAGTACTTC. This codes for CASSYYDSYEQYF.

This clonotype has a single count. The rearrangement uses TRBV6-2 or TRBV6-3 and TRBJ2-3; a weak D match, TRBD2 (5 bases). CDR3 length: 14 residues. Germline V gene sequence: CDR1 MNHEY, CDR2 SVGEGT. The ends were cut back, 6 bases at V and 6 bases at J, with 16 bases in the middle. DNA for the CDR3: TGTGCCAGCAGCCAAGGCCAGCCGGGGGATACGCAGTATTTT. Residues: CASSQGQPGDTQYF.

This clonotype has at least ten counts. V is TRBV11-2 and J is TRBJ2-1, with a possible D match to TRBD1 (5 bases). Trimming cost V 5 bases and J 7 bases, with 12 bases left between them. Germline lookup yields CDR1 SGHAT and CDR2 FQNNGV. The CDR3 is 13 amino acids. In DNA form, the CDR3 reads TGTGCCAGCAGCCGTTTGGGGCGTAATGAGCAGTTCTTC. It is translated as CASSRLGRNEQFF.

Of note for this clonotype: The CDR3 ends on some other residue instead of the conserved phenylalanine or tryptophan, so this is likely a read error. The genes are TRBV13 and TRBJ1-2, with D perhaps TRBD1 (5 bases). This CDR3 is 17 amino acids long. V was cut by 1 base and J by 2 bases, with 17 bases left in between. Germline V gene lookup returns CDR1 PRHDT and CDR2 FYEKMQ (reference sequence). This chain's CDR3 is CASSLEGRESDNYGYTS. CDR3 bases: TGTGCCAGCAGCTTAGAAGGCAGGGAGAGTGACAACTATGGCTACACCTCC.

This clonotype was seen more than once but under ten times. The rearrangement joins TRBV2 to TRBJ2-1; TRBD2 matches 11 bases. Germline V gene lookup returns CDR1 SNHLY and CDR2 FYNNEI. Trimming removed 8 bases from V and 4 bases from J; junction bases left unmatched: 13. This CDR3 is 17 amino acids long. In DNA, the CDR3 is TGTGCCAGCTTTGAAGGGGCGGGACTAGCGGCATACAATGAGCAGTTCTTC. Amino acid sequence: CASFEGAGLAAYNEQFF.

This clonotype has ten or more counts. The J gene is TRBJ2-1, the V gene TRBV6-2 or TRBV6-3, with D hard to call. V was shortened by 2 bases and J by 7 bases, with 9 bases between the two germline ends. Looked up from germline, CDR1 is MNHEY and CDR2 is SVGEGT. The CDR3 runs 13 residues. The CDR3 here is CASSYRAGNEQFF. CDR3 nucleotide sequence: TGTGCCAGCAGTTACAGGGCCGGGAATGAGCAGTTCTTC.

This chain's CDR3 is CASSSWAAGEQFF. CDR3 in DNA: TGTGCCAGCAGCTCTTGGGCGGCCGGTGAGCAGTTCTTC. The chain carries TRBV7-9 and TRBJ2-1, with D hard to call. Germline CDR1 reads SEHNR; CDR2 reads FQNEAQ (reference sequence). V lost 4 bases to trimming and J lost 9 bases, with 13 bases between them. This CDR3 contains 13 residues.

The sample holds many counts of this clonotype. The V gene is TRBV28, the J gene TRBJ2-3, with D perhaps matching TRBD1 (6 bases). V lost 7 bases and J lost 10, with 18 bases in between. The germline gives CDR1 MDHEN, CDR2 SYDVKM. The CDR3 contains 13 residues. The CDR3 DNA reads as TGTGCCAGCAATGGTGGGGGAAAGGGGGCGCAGTATTTT. Protein: CASNGGGKGAQYF.

The V call is TRBV5-1, the J call TRBJ2-7; D gene unclear. Trimming cost V 0 bases and J 2 bases, with 12 bases left between them. The CDR3 has 15 amino acids. Germline assignment: CDR1 SGHRS and CDR2 YFSETQ. DNA for the CDR3: TGCGCCAGCAGCTTGGGATTGGGTTTAGCCTACGAGCAGTACTTC. It specifies CASSLGLGLAYEQYF.

The J gene is TRBJ2-7, the V gene TRBV5-6; TRBD1 agrees at 7 bases. The CDR3 loop spans 20 amino acids. Germline values: CDR1 SGHDT, CDR2 YYEEEE. V lost 3 bases and J lost 3; bases outside the gene matches: 24. This chain's CDR3 is CASSSKDETGFGPMDYEQYF. In DNA, the CDR3 is TGTGCCAGCAGCTCTAAGGATGAGACAGGGTTTGGGCCCATGGACTACGAGCAGTACTTC.

In its sample, this clonotype was seen many times. V usage is TRBV7-9 and J usage is TRBJ1-4, with D hard to call. There are 14 residues in the CDR3. The germline V and J ends were trimmed by 3 bases and 6 bases, with 11 bases remaining between them. Germline values: CDR1 SEHNR, CDR2 FQNEAQ (reference sequence). CDR3 sequence: CASSFRLSDEKLFF. In DNA, the CDR3 is TGTGCCAGCAGCTTCAGACTTTCGGATGAAAAACTGTTTTTT.

This clonotype was seen a few times. The chain is built from TRBV11-2 and TRBJ1-3; TRBD1 agrees at 7 bases. The length of the CDR3 is 16 residues. Germline V gene lookup returns CDR1 SGHAT and CDR2 FQNNGV. Trimming removed 5 bases from V and 2 bases from J; junction bases left unmatched: 9. CDR3 loop: CASSPSGTAPGNTIYF. CDR3 sequence (DNA): TGTGCCAGCAGCCCCTCGGGGACAGCTCCTGGAAACACCATATATTTT.

This clonotype was counted a few times. For the CDR3, the DNA is TGTGCCAGCAGTGACAGAGTGGGTGCCTATGGCTACACCTTC. Its translation: CASSDRVGAYGYTF. V is TRBV25-1 and J is TRBJ1-2, with unresolved D. The germline V gene has CDR1 MGHDK and CDR2 SYGVNS. CDR3 length: 14 residues. V dropped 3 bases and J dropped 4 bases, with 12 bases sitting between them.

This clonotype has a handful of counts. CDR3 nucleotide sequence: TGTGCCAGTAGATCGGCGGGAGGGTTCGATGAGCAGTTCTTC. This encodes CASRSAGGFDEQFF. The V gene is TRBV19, the J gene TRBJ2-1, with 9 bases that match TRBD2. Losses at the gene ends were 6 bases for V and 8 bases for J; bases not matched to a gene: 8. The germline V gene encodes CDR1 LNHDA and CDR2 SQIVND (reference sequence). This CDR3 has 14 residues.

This chain joins TRBV13 and TRBJ2-2; D gene ambiguous. Germline V lookup: CDR1 PRHDT, CDR2 FYEKMQ (reference sequence). The V end lost 5 bases, the J end lost 1 base, and 11 bases lay between the germline ends. CDR3 length equals 15 residues. The CDR3 protein is CASSPIGWNTGELFF. The CDR3, as DNA: TGTGCCAGCAGCCCCATCGGGTGGAACACCGGGGAGCTGTTTTTT. The full variable domain, rest sourced from reference TRBV13 and TRBJ2-2, is AAGVIQSPRHLIKEKRETATLKCYPIPRHDTVYWYQQGPGQDPQFLISFYEKMQSDKGSIPDRFSAQQFSDYHSELNMSSLELGDSALYFCASSPIGWNTGELFFGEGSRLTVL.

This rearrangement joins TRBV6-1 to TRBJ2-7; D remains ambiguous. Trimming left V 5 bases short and J 4 bases short, with 9 bases between. The CDR3 is made up of 12 amino acids. Germline CDR1 and CDR2: MNHNS and SASEGT. Here the CDR3 DNA reads TGTGCCAGCAGTTCACTTCTTTACGAGCAGTACTTC. It is translated as CASSSLLYEQYF.

The sample holds many counts of this clonotype. The chain uses TRBV18 and TRBJ1-2; tentatively, D is TRBD1 (5 bases). The V and J ends lost 3 bases and 4 bases respectively, with 9 bases between them. The germline V gene has CDR1 KGHSH and CDR2 LQKENI. The CDR3 loop spans 13 amino acids. The chain's CDR3 is CASSPKGSYGYTF. The CDR3 coding sequence is TGTGCCAGCTCACCCAAGGGGAGCTATGGCTACACCTTC.

The chain joins TRBV5-1 to TRBJ2-3; D unclear. From germline, CDR1 is SGHRS and CDR2 YFSETQ. Trimming stripped 4 bases from V and 6 bases from J, with 15 bases between. The CDR3 length is 14 residues. The CDR3 bases are TGCGCCAGCAGCCCAGGCGCCCCGTATGATACGCAGTATTTT. This sequence encodes CASSPGAPYDTQYF.

The J gene is TRBJ1-5, the V gene TRBV5-1; no firm D call. CDR3 length: 15 amino acids. Germline V gives CDR1 SGHRS, CDR2 YFSETQ. Trimming stripped 0 bases from V and 0 bases from J, with 7 bases between. This chain's CDR3 is CASSLDGFSNQPQHF. DNA of the CDR3: TGCGCCAGCAGCTTGGACGGATTTAGCAATCAGCCCCAGCATTTT.

The rearrangement links TRBV29-1 to TRBJ2-7, with D possibly matching TRBD1 (6 bases). Trimming removed 4 bases at V and 0 bases at J, with 10 bases between. The CDR3 is 13 residues long. The germline CDR1 and CDR2 sequences are SQVTM and ANQGSEA. CDR3 region: CSVAGHNSYEQYF. DNA for the CDR3: TGCAGCGTTGCGGGACATAACTCCTACGAGCAGTACTTC.